The TCR beta chain described here comes from a study of cytomegalovirus exposure and HLA in healthy donors. The CDR3 extends over 17 amino acids. Germline CDR1 reads SQVTM; CDR2 reads ANQGSEA. Deletions cut 3 bases from V and 5 bases from J, with 22 bases between. This PCR relied on a set of 60 Vbeta primers and 13 Jbeta primers. Clones were sequenced by immunoSEQ multiplex PCR, and TCRdb holds only the in-frame ones, with some missing. The data contain hundreds of thousands of clones, about two thirds of them singletons. Sequenced input: PBMCs. This TCR came from a man aged 35-49 years in good health and CMV-seropositive. The V gene is TRBV29-1, the J gene TRBJ2-2; tentative D call: TRBD2 (7 bases). CDR3 nucleotides: TGCAGCGTTGAGTATCCGGGGGGCCCCATAGGGACCGGGGAGCTGTTTTTT. This gives the protein CSVEYPGGPIGTGELFF.